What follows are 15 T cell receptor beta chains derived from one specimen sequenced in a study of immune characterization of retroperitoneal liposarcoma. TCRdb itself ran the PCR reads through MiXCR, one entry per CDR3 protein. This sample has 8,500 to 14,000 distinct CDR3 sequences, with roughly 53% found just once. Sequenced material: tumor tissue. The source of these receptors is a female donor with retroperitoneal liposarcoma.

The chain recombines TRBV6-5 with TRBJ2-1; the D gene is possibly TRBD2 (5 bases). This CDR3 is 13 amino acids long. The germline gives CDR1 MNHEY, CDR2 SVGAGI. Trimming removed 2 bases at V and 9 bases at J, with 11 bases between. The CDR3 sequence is CASSYREQREQFF. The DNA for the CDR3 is TGTGCCAGCAGTTACCGGGAACAGCGTGAGCAGTTCTTC.

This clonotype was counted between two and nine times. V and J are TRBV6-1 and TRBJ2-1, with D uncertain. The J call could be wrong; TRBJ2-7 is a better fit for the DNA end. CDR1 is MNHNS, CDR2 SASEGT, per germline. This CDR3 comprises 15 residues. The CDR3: CASSFPGHTSYEQYF. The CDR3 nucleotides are TGTGCCAGTTCATTTCCGGGCCACACCTCCTACGAGCAGTACTTC.

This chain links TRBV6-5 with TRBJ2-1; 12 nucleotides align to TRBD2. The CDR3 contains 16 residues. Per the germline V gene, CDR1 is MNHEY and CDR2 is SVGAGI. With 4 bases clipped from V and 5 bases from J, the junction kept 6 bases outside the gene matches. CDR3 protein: CASSSRRLAGDNEQFF. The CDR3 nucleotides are TGTGCCAGCAGTTCTAGACGACTAGCGGGGGACAATGAGCAGTTCTTC.

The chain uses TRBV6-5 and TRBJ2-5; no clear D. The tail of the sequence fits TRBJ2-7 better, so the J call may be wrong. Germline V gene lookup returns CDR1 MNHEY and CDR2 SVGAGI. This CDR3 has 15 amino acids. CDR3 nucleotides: TGTGCCAGCAGTGAAGTGGGTGACTCGTCCTACGAGCAGTACTTC. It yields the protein CASSEVGDSSYEQYF.

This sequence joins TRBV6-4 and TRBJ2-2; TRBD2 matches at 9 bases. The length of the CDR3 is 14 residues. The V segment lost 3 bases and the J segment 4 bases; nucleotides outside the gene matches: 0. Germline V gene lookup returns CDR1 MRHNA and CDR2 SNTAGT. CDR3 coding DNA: TGTGCCAGCAGTGAAGCGGGGGGCACCGGGGAGCTGTTTTTT. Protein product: CASSEAGGTGELFF.

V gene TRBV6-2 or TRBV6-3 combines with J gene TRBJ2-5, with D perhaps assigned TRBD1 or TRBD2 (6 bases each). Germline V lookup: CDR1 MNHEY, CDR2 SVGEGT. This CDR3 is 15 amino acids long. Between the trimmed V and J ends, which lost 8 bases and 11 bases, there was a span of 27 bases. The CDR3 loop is CASGVGGGIRRGQYF. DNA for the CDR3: TGTGCCAGCGGGGTGGGGGGCGGGATACGTCGGGGGCAGTACTTC.

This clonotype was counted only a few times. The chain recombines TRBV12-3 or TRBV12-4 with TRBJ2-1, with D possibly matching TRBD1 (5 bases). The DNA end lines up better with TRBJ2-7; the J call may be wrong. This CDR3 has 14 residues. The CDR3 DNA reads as TGTGCCAGCAGTTTTAGACAGCTAGGGAATGAGCAGTACTTC. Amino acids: CASSFRQLGNEQYF.

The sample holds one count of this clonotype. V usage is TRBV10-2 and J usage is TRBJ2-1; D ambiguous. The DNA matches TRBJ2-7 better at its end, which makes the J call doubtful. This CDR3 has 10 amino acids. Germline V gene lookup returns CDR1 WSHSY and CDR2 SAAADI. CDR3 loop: CASSDYEQYF. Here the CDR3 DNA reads TGCGCCAGCAGTGACTACGAGCAGTACTTC.

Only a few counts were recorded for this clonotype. CDR3 amino acids: CATRTGGYNEQFF. The DNA for the CDR3 is TGTGCCACCAGGACAGGGGGCTACAATGAGCAGTTCTTC. V is TRBV6-5 and J is TRBJ2-1, with 10 bases that match TRBD1. Looked up from germline, CDR1 is MNHEY and CDR2 is SVGAGI. Trimming removed 10 bases from V and 3 bases from J; junction bases left unmatched: 3. This CDR3 contains 13 residues.

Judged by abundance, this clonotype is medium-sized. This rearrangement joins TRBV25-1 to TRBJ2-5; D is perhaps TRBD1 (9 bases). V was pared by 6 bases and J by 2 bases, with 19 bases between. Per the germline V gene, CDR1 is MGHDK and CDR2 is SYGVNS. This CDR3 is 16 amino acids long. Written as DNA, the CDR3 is TGTGCCAGCAGAGTGAATAGCGGGACAGGGCAAGAGACCCAGTACTTC. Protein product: CASRVNSGTGQETQYF.

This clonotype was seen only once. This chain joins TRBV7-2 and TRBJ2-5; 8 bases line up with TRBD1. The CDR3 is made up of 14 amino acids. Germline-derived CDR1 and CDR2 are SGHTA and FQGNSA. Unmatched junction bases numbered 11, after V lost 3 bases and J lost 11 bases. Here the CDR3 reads CASSFFDRGSEQYF. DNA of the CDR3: TGTGCCAGCAGCTTCTTTGACAGGGGAAGTGAACAGTACTTC.

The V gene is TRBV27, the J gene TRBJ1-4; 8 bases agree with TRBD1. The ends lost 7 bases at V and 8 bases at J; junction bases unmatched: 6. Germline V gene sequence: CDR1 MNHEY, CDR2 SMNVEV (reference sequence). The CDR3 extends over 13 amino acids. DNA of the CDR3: TGTGCCAGCACCCGGACAGGGTCGGAAAAACTGTTTTTT. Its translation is CASTRTGSEKLFF. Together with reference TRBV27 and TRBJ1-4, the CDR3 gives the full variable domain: EAQVTQNPRYLITVTGKKLTVTCSQNMNHEYMSWYRQDPGLGLRQIYYSMNVEVTDKGDVPEGYKVSRKEKRNFPLILESPSPNQTSLYFCASTRTGSEKLFFGSGTQLSVL.

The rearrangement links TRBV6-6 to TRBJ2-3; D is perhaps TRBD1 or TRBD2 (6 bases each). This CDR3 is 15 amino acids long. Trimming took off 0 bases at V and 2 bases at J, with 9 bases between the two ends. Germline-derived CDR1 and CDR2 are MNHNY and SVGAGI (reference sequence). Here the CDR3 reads CASSYSGGSTDTQYF. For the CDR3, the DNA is TGTGCCAGCAGTTACTCAGGGGGGTCCACAGATACGCAGTATTTT.

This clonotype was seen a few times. CDR3 in amino acids: CASSSPARRAHTGELFF. The CDR3 bases are TGTGCCAGCAGTTCACCCGCCAGGAGGGCCCACACCGGGGAGCTGTTTTTT. The chain employs TRBV6-5 and TRBJ2-2; D possibly corresponds to TRBD2 (6 bases). Germline values: CDR1 MNHEY, CDR2 SVGAGI. The CDR3 contains 17 residues. The V end lost 4 bases, the J end lost 3 bases, and 18 bases lay between the germline ends.

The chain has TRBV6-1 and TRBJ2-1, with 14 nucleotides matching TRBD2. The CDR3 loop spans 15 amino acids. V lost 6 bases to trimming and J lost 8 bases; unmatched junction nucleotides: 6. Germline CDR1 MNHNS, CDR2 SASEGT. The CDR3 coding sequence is TGTGCCAGCAGCCGACTAGCGGGGGGGCCTGATGAGCAGTTCTTC. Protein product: CASSRLAGGPDEQFF.